The clone carrying this TCR beta chain was recorded a few times. Antigen specificity is unknown. The sample is drawn from a study of cytomegalovirus exposure and HLA in healthy donors. The study, taken as a whole, reports: The only immune exposure information that was available was CMV serostatus. In an earlier analysis, most TCR beta V segments were productive about 87% or about 30% of the time. Generally TCR sequences proved uncommon, though certain public TCRs appeared in numerous donors. Later findings reportedly placed an Asian-associated ancestry cluster below the roughly 700-donor mean for N-insertions.

This PCR relied on a set of 60 Vbeta primers and 13 Jbeta primers. Assay used: immunoSEQ multiplex PCR; TCRdb lists only in-frame clones, some missing. The table has 45,000 to 65,000 clones, around 73% seen once. The receptor comes from a woman aged 40-49 years in good health and CMV-seropositive. Specimen: PBMCs.

For the CDR3, the DNA is TGTGCCAGCAGTTACACAGCCAAGGTCCTTTCGGAGCTGTTTTTT. Translation gives CASSYTAKVLSELFF. V gene TRBV6-5 combines with J gene TRBJ2-2; D not resolved. CDR3 length: 15 amino acids. Germline V gene sequence: CDR1 MNHEY, CDR2 SVGAGI. V was trimmed by 2 bases and J by 10 bases, leaving 17 bases between them.